This is a list of T cell receptor beta chains from one sample in a study of early T cells in non-severe SARS-CoV-2 infection. TCRdb called the 5' RACE reads again in MiXCR, with one record for every CDR3 protein. The table lists about 29,000 distinct CDR3 sequences, approximately 6% of them singletons. The material sequenced was whole blood. These receptors were obtained from an adult who was a healthcare worker with PCR-confirmed SARS-CoV-2 infection or an uninfected control (not recorded which). Each CDR3 is given with its conserved first and last residue. A D gene is named only where the DNA matches it firmly. A clone size is listed for some rows: how often the clone was seen (once, few, many), or a class if it is expanded.

size: many
J: TRBJ2-3
V: TRBV6-5
D: -
CDR3: CASSYAHQLVSDTQYF
DNA: TGTGCCAGCAGTTACGCCCATCAACTAGTTTCAGATACGCAGTATTTT

size: many
J: TRBJ2-3
V: TRBV7-6
D: -
CDR3: CASSLARATADTQYF
DNA: TGTGCCAGCAGCTTAGCGCGCGCAACGGCAGATACGCAGTATTTT

size: few
J: TRBJ2-5
V: TRBV7-7
D: -
CDR3: CASSQRGPQETQYF
DNA: TGTGCCAGCAGCCAGAGAGGGCCCCAAGAGACCCAGTACTTC

size: -
J: TRBJ1-2
V: TRBV20-1
D: -
CDR3: CSAGTVDGYTF
DNA: TGCAGTGCTGGGACGGTGGATGGCTACACCTTC

size: once
J: TRBJ1-5
V: TRBV2
D: -
CDR3: CASIGGVSNQPQHF
DNA: TGTGCCAGCATTGGTGGGGTCAGCAATCAGCCCCAGCATTTT

size: many
J: TRBJ1-2
V: TRBV5-4
D: -
CDR3: CASGPPLNYGYTF
DNA: TGTGCCAGCGGTCCTCCTCTCAACTATGGCTACACCTTC

size: many
J: TRBJ2-3
V: TRBV12-3/TRBV12-4
D: -
CDR3: CASIISPGEQYF
DNA: TGTGCCAGCATAATAAGCCCAGGCGAGCAGTATTTT

size: many
J: TRBJ1-2
V: TRBV29-1
D: -
CDR3: CSAQTVNYGYTF
DNA: TGCAGTGCGCAGACAGTTAACTATGGCTACACCTTC

size: -
J: TRBJ2-1
V: TRBV28
D: TRBD2
CDR3: CASSLLAGSTSGNEQFF
DNA: TGTGCCAGCAGTTTATTAGCGGGATCTACGTCGGGCAATGAGCAGTTCTTC

size: -
J: TRBJ2-2
V: TRBV5-1
D: -
CDR3: CASSRTGIGELFF
DNA: TGCGCCAGCAGCCGCACAGGGATCGGGGAGCTGTTTTTT

size: many
J: TRBJ2-7
V: TRBV28
D: -
CDR3: CASSLEGRGYEQYF
DNA: TGTGCCAGCAGTTTAGAAGGCAGGGGCTACGAGCAGTACTTC

size: many
J: TRBJ2-1
V: TRBV20-1
D: -
CDR3: CSARGLQGNNEQFF
DNA: TGCAGTGCTAGAGGTTTACAGGGAAATAATGAGCAGTTCTTC

size: -
J: TRBJ2-1
V: TRBV6-5
D: -
CDR3: CPSSFWTTGEFDEQFF
DNA: TGTCCCAGCAGTTTTTGGACTACCGGGGAGTTCGATGAGCAGTTCTTC

size: -
J: TRBJ2-5
V: TRBV28
D: TRBD1
CDR3: CASSFRGRETQYF
DNA: TGTGCCAGCAGTTTCAGGGGGCGGGAGACCCAGTACTTC

size: medium-sized
J: TRBJ2-1
V: TRBV29-1
D: -
CDR3: CSALDGVYNEQFF
DNA: TGCAGCGCCCTCGACGGGGTATACAATGAGCAGTTCTTC

size: many
J: TRBJ1-1
V: TRBV7-2
D: -
CDR3: CASKPPSMNTEAFF
DNA: TGTGCCAGCAAACCCCCCTCCATGAACACTGAAGCTTTCTTT

size: many
J: TRBJ1-6
V: TRBV20-1
D: -
CDR3: CSATGPRSSSYNSPLHF
DNA: TGCAGTGCCACCGGACCTCGCTCTAGCTCCTATAATTCACCCCTCCACTTT

size: many
J: TRBJ2-7
V: TRBV15
D: -
CDR3: CATSRDVRVSYEQYF
DNA: TGTGCCACCAGCAGAGATGTGCGTGTCTCCTACGAGCAGTACTTC